The 11 T cell receptor beta chains reported below all come from one sample, sequenced in a study of T cell responses to AZD1222 COVID-19 vaccine. Clones were sequenced by immunoSEQ multiplex PCR, and TCRdb holds only the in-frame ones, with some missing. The sample includes over 100,000 clones, around 90% of them seen just once. The source material was peripheral blood, sampled on day 0 of AZD1222 vaccination. The receptors stem from an adult in good health.

The V and J genes are TRBV18 and TRBJ1-2; the D gene is possibly TRBD1 (5 bases). The CDR3 length is 14 residues. The ends were cut back, 4 bases at V and 7 bases at J, with 16 bases in the middle. Germline assignment: CDR1 KGHSH and CDR2 LQKENI. CDR3 loop: CASSHKDRNAGYTF. The DNA of the CDR3 is TGTGCCAGCTCACATAAAGACAGAAACGCTGGCTACACCTTC. The whole variable domain, filled in from reference TRBV18 and TRBJ1-2, reads NAGVMQNPRHLVRRRGQEARLRCSPMKGHSHVYWYRQLPEEGLKFMVYLQKENIIDESGMPKERFSAEFPKEGPSILRIQQVVRGDSAAYFCASSHKDRNAGYTFGSGTRLTVV.

The J gene is TRBJ2-7, the V gene TRBV18; TRBD1 agrees at 10 bases. This CDR3 region has 16 residues. CDR1 KGHSH and CDR2 LQKENI come from the germline V gene. Trimming removed 5 bases from V and 1 base from J; junction bases left unmatched: 8. The chain's CDR3 is CASSSPGQGYSYEQYF. Written as DNA, the CDR3 is TGTGCCAGCTCATCCCCGGGACAGGGGTATTCCTACGAGCAGTACTTC.

This chain links TRBV5-1 with TRBJ2-5, with TRBD2 identical over 11 bases. V gave up 3 bases and J gave up 1 base; unmatched junction bases: 8. Germline V gives CDR1 SGHRS, CDR2 YFSETQ. The CDR3 has 17 residues. Here the CDR3 DNA reads TGCGCCAGCAGCTCAGGTAGCGGGAGGGGGACCCAAGAGACCCAGTACTTC. It yields the protein CASSSGSGRGTQETQYF. Full variable domain (missing parts from reference TRBV5-1 and TRBJ2-5): KAGVTQTPRYLIKTRGQQVTLSCSPISGHRSVSWYQQTPGQGLQFLFEYFSETQRNKGNFPGRFSGRQFSNSRSEMNVSTLELGDSALYLCASSSGSGRGTQETQYFGPGTRLLVL.

The chain employs TRBV14 and TRBJ1-2, with TRBD1 as a possible D gene (5 bases). Germline V CDR1 and CDR2: SGHDN, FVKESK. The V end lost 1 base, the J end lost 0 bases, and 30 bases lay between the germline ends. There are 22 residues in the CDR3. CDR3 sequence (DNA): TGTGCCAGCAGCCAAGCAACGTTTGACAGTTTAGCCATCCACCTACCTAACTATGGCTACACCTTC. It encodes CASSQATFDSLAIHLPNYGYTF.

The chain links TRBV19 to TRBJ1-5, with D perhaps TRBD1 (5 bases). V shed 8 bases and J shed 6 bases, with 17 bases lying between them. CDR1 LNHDA and CDR2 SQIVND come from the germline V gene (reference sequence). This CDR3 has 14 amino acids. DNA for the CDR3: TGTGCCAGTCTGGAGCAGGGTTCGGGTCAGCCCCAGCATTTT. As protein: CASLEQGSGQPQHF.

The chain uses TRBV5-1 and TRBJ1-1, with 7 nucleotides matching TRBD1. This CDR3 contains 17 residues. V lost 2 bases, J lost 1 base, and 11 bases stayed unmatched. Per germline, CDR1 SGHRS and CDR2 YFSETQ. CDR3 sequence reads: CASSFSLTTGKNTEAFF. The CDR3 coding sequence is TGCGCCAGCAGCTTCTCCCTTACGACAGGGAAGAACACTGAAGCTTTCTTT. The whole variable domain, remainder taken from reference TRBV5-1 and TRBJ1-1, is KAGVTQTPRYLIKTRGQQVTLSCSPISGHRSVSWYQQTPGQGLQFLFEYFSETQRNKGNFPGRFSGRQFSNSRSEMNVSTLELGDSALYLCASSFSLTTGKNTEAFFGQGTRLTVV.

This chain joins TRBV25-1 and TRBJ1-3; D is ambiguous. Germline V lookup: CDR1 MGHDK, CDR2 SYGVNS. This CDR3 is 16 amino acids long. V was clipped by 3 bases and J by 4 bases, with 16 bases between them. The CDR3 loop is CASSDRVRSGGNTIYF. As DNA, the CDR3 is TGTGCCAGCAGTGACCGGGTTAGGTCGGGAGGAAACACCATATATTTT. The variable domain in full, completed from reference TRBV25-1 and TRBJ1-3, reads EADIYQTPRYLVIGTGKKITLECSQTMGHDKMYWYQQDPGMELHLIHYSYGVNSTEKGDLSSESTVSRIRTEHFPLTLESARPSHTSQYLCASSDRVRSGGNTIYFGEGSWLTVV.

The rearrangement uses TRBV7-8 and TRBJ1-6, with 7 bases lining up with TRBD1. J gave up 0 bases and V 5 bases, and 10 bases lay outside the gene matches. This CDR3 contains 18 residues. Germline V gene lookup returns CDR1 SGHVS and CDR2 FQNEAQ. CDR3 residues: CASSTRQGGGSYNSPLHF. CDR3 nucleotides: TGTGCCAGCAGCACCCGACAGGGAGGGGGCTCCTATAATTCACCCCTCCACTTT.

The J gene is TRBJ2-2, the V gene TRBV18, with D possibly matching TRBD1 (7 bases). The CDR3 is 15 residues long. V lost 4 bases and J 2 bases, leaving 11 bases between the germline ends. Germline V gene data show CDR1 as KGHSH and CDR2 as LQKENI. The CDR3 DNA is TGTGCCAGCTCACTCAGGGGGGACAACACCGGGGAGCTGTTTTTT. Protein product: CASSLRGDNTGELFF.

The V and J genes are TRBV30 and TRBJ2-7; tentatively, D is TRBD1 (5 bases). Germline lookup yields CDR1 GTSNPN and CDR2 SVGIG (reference sequence). There are 12 residues in the CDR3. V dropped 0 bases and J dropped 6 bases, with 9 bases sitting between them. The CDR3 is CAWSVVGVEQYF. The CDR3, as DNA: TGTGCCTGGAGTGTAGTAGGGGTCGAGCAGTACTTC. The variable domain in full, with the rest retrieved from reference TRBV30 and TRBJ2-7, is SQTIHQWPATLVQPVGSPLSLECTVEGTSNPNLYWYRQAAGRGLQLLFYSVGIGQISSEVPQNLSASRPQDRQFILSSKKLLLSDSGFYLCAWSVVGVEQYFGPGTRLTVT.

The chain couples TRBV20-1 to TRBJ1-2, with D uncertain. The V gene lost 7 bases and the J gene lost 6 bases, with 12 bases spanning the gap. Germline V gene data show CDR1 as DFQATT and CDR2 as SNEGSKA (reference sequence). The CDR3 consists of 11 residues. The CDR3 bases are TGCAGTGTCTCCGGAGTTGATGGCTACACCTTC. Protein: CSVSGVDGYTF.